Shown below are 20 T cell receptor beta chains from a single sample sequenced in a study of CD8 T cells in Susac syndrome. cDNA came from approximately 0.5 to 1 ug RNA primed by random hexamers. TCRdb reprocessed the immunoSEQ multiplex PCR reads via MiXCR and lists one record per CDR3 protein. The sample shows over 150,000 distinct CDR3 sequences, approximately 95% of them seen only once. The sequenced material came from CD4+ T cells from PBMCs. The receptor source for this set is a human donor with Susac syndrome.

The chain employs TRBV2 and TRBJ2-1; D call uncertain. Deletions cut 2 bases from V and 0 bases from J, with 11 bases between. Per the germline V gene, CDR1 is SNHLY and CDR2 is FYNNEI. The CDR3 runs 16 residues. CDR3 protein: CASSERMWSSYNEQFF. In DNA, the CDR3 is TGTGCCAGCAGTGAAAGGATGTGGAGCTCCTACAATGAGCAGTTCTTC.

This clonotype was seen only once. The rearrangement links TRBV19 to TRBJ2-1; no clear D. The CDR3 is 13 amino acids. Germline V CDR1 and CDR2: LNHDA, SQIVND (reference sequence). Between the trimmed V and J ends, which lost 5 bases and 4 bases, there was a span of 9 bases. This CDR3 reads CASSPFLYNEQFF. The CDR3, as DNA: TGTGCCAGTAGTCCGTTCCTTTACAATGAGCAGTTCTTC. The variable domain in full, with the rest retrieved from reference TRBV19 and TRBJ2-1, is DGGITQSPKYLFRKEGQNVTLSCEQNLNHDAMYWYRQDPGQGLRLIYYSQIVNDFQKGDIAEGYSVSREKKESFPLTVTSAQKNPTAFYLCASSPFLYNEQFFGPGTRLTVL.

The chain links TRBV18 to TRBJ2-2; D remains ambiguous. Per germline, CDR1 KGHSH and CDR2 LQKENI. The CDR3 has 12 amino acids. Trimming took 5 bases from V and 4 from J, leaving 5 bases between them. CDR3 residues: CASSAATGELFF. In DNA form, the CDR3 reads TGTGCCAGCTCAGCCGCCACCGGGGAGCTGTTTTTT.

The CDR3 spells CASIGRDSLSTYEQYV. The CDR3 region has the DNA TGTGCCAGCATAGGTAGAGACAGCCTATCTACCTACGAGCAGTACGTC. J is TRBJ2-7 and V is TRBV28, with a tentative D call TRBD1 (5 bases). The V gene lost 7 bases and the J gene lost 2 bases, with 21 bases spanning the gap. CDR3 size: 16 residues. Germline loops: CDR1 MDHEN, CDR2 SYDVKM.

The rearrangement links TRBV18 to TRBJ2-2; 9 bases are a match to TRBD2. This CDR3 contains 20 residues. Germline V gives CDR1 KGHSH, CDR2 LQKENI. Trimming cost V 2 bases and J 0 bases; bases outside gene matches: 13. CDR3 coding DNA: TGTGCCAGCTCACCAAAGCTCGTCTCTAGCGGGACTACGAACACCGGGGAGCTGTTTTTT. It codes for CASSPKLVSSGTTNTGELFF.

V gene TRBV29-1 combines with J gene TRBJ1-1; TRBD1 might be the D (5 bases). With 7 bases removed from V and 1 base from J, the gap between germline ends came to 13 bases. Germline V gene data show CDR1 as SQVTM and CDR2 as ANQGSEA. This CDR3 region has 13 residues. CDR3 in amino acids: CSARQTKNTEAFF. CDR3 nucleotides: TGCAGCGCCCGACAGACAAAGAACACTGAAGCTTTCTTT.

The chain is built from TRBV30 and TRBJ2-7; D might be TRBD1 (5 bases). The germline V gene encodes CDR1 GTSNPN and CDR2 SVGIG (reference sequence). This CDR3 is 14 amino acids long. The ends were cut back, 1 base at V and 6 bases at J, with 16 bases in the middle. In nucleotides, the CDR3 is TGTGCCTGGAGTGAGCCAGGGAAGATTCCCGAGCAGTACTTC. It specifies CAWSEPGKIPEQYF.

This clonotype appeared once. The chain combines TRBV21-1 with TRBJ2-7; the table calls TRBD1, which could not be checked here. TRBV21-1 constitutes a pseudogene. The CDR3 sequence is 16 residues long. In DNA form, the CDR3 reads TGTGCCAGCAGCACAAACTCAAGCCGGGACAGGGATTCGCAGTACTTC. Translated: CASSTNSSRDRDSQYF.

The chain links TRBV7-2 to TRBJ2-5; D not resolved. CDR1 SGHTA and CDR2 FQGNSA come from the germline V gene. V shed 0 bases and J shed 9 bases, with 11 bases lying between them. The CDR3 has 13 amino acids. CDR3 bases: TGTGCCAGCAGCTTAGCGAATCCTGCGGCCCAGTACTTC. It encodes CASSLANPAAQYF.

The chain has TRBV7-2 and TRBJ2-4; 7 bases match TRBD2. The junction had 10 bases not matched to a gene; V was cut back by 5 bases and J by 9 bases. Germline CDR1 is SGHTA and CDR2 is FQGNSA. There are 14 residues in the CDR3. CDR3 sequence: CASSHSSTSLIQYF. CDR3 nucleotide sequence: TGTGCCAGCAGCCATTCTTCGACTAGCCTCATTCAGTACTTC.

The V gene is TRBV6-4, the J gene TRBJ2-6, with D unclear. This CDR3 spans 14 amino acids. Trimming left V 8 bases short and J 0 bases short, with 8 bases between. Germline-derived CDR1 and CDR2 are MRHNA and SNTAGT. The CDR3 sequence is CASRIDSGANVLTF. In DNA, the CDR3 is TGTGCCAGCCGTATAGACTCTGGGGCCAACGTCCTGACTTTC.

This chain links TRBV10-3 with TRBJ1-2, with 7 bases identical to TRBD1. The junction had 9 bases not matched to a gene; V was cut back by 7 bases and J by 4 bases. Germline lookup yields CDR1 ENHRY and CDR2 SYGVKD. The CDR3 loop spans 14 amino acids. The CDR3 DNA sequence: TGTGCCATCACATATACAGGGGAACCCTATGGCTACACCTTC. It is translated as CAITYTGEPYGYTF.

V is TRBV15 and J is TRBJ1-3; D might be TRBD1 (5 bases). The CDR3 is made up of 12 amino acids. Germline V lookup: CDR1 LNHNV, CDR2 YYDKDF (reference sequence). The germline V and J ends were trimmed by 1 base and 8 bases, with 6 bases remaining between them. CDR3 sequence (DNA): TGTGCCACCAGCAGAGCGGGGGACACCATATATTTT. It encodes CATSRAGDTIYF. The full variable domain, its missing parts supplied by reference TRBV15 and TRBJ1-3, is DAMVIQNPRYQVTQFGKPVTLSCSQTLNHNVMYWYQQKSSQAPKLLFHYYDKDFNNEADTPDNFQSRRPNTSFCFLDIRSPGLGDTAMYLCATSRAGDTIYFGEGSWLTVV.

This rearrangement joins TRBV29-1 to TRBJ2-2; TRBD2 matches at 14 bases. The CDR3 covers 16 residues. Germline lookup yields CDR1 SQVTM and CDR2 ANQGSEA. V shed 4 bases, J shed 5 bases, and the junction held 6 bases outside the gene matches. CDR3 residues: CSVAGLAGAQTGELFF. DNA of the CDR3: TGCAGCGTTGCGGGACTAGCGGGAGCACAGACCGGGGAGCTGTTTTTT.

The gene calls are TRBV9 and TRBJ2-5; no definite D call. Trimming left V 0 bases short and J 5 bases short, with 11 bases between. This CDR3 comprises 14 residues. CDR1 SGDLS and CDR2 YYNGEE come from the germline V gene. The CDR3: CASSVESGPETQYF. The CDR3 nucleotides read TGTGCCAGCAGCGTAGAGTCGGGCCCCGAGACCCAGTACTTC.

V and J are TRBV11-3 and TRBJ2-5, with 12 bases that match TRBD2. The germline V gene encodes CDR1 SGHNT and CDR2 YENEEA. This CDR3 contains 16 residues. V lost 2 bases to trimming and J lost 2 bases; unmatched junction nucleotides: 3. The CDR3 bases are TGTGCCAGCAGCTTAAGGGGGACTAGCGGGCAAGAGACCCAGTACTTC. This translates into CASSLRGTSGQETQYF.

This sequence joins TRBV3-1 and TRBJ1-5, with D unresolved. The CDR3 runs 13 residues. In germline, CDR1 is LGHDT, CDR2 YNNKEL (reference sequence). V shed 1 base and J shed 6 bases, with 7 bases lying between them. The DNA of the CDR3 is TGTGCCAGCAGCCAAGGTGCTTCTCAGCCCCAGCATTTT. This sequence encodes CASSQGASQPQHF.

This chain links TRBV7-9 with TRBJ2-5; no definite D call. Germline V gene sequence: CDR1 SEHNR, CDR2 FQNEAQ (reference sequence). This CDR3 region has 14 residues. V lost 5 bases, J lost 2 bases, and 12 bases lay in between. CDR3 bases: TGTGCCAGCAGCGACCCCCAGCCTCAAGAGACCCAGTACTTC. This sequence encodes CASSDPQPQETQYF.

The V gene is TRBV2, the J gene TRBJ2-1, with D possibly being TRBD2 (6 bases). Per the germline V gene, CDR1 is SNHLY and CDR2 is FYNNEI. CDR3 length equals 15 residues. Trimming removed 6 bases from V and 0 bases from J, with 12 bases in between. CDR3 protein: CASRGGHYSYNEQFF. The CDR3 DNA reads as TGTGCCAGCAGGGGAGGTCACTACTCCTACAATGAGCAGTTCTTC.

The chain recombines TRBV5-1 with TRBJ2-5; tentatively, D is TRBD2 (6 bases). Germline V gene lookup returns CDR1 SGHRS and CDR2 YFSETQ. Trimming removed 4 bases at V and 4 bases at J, with 20 bases between. CDR3 length: 16 amino acids. The CDR3 spells CASSLQIGGRGETQYF. The CDR3 nucleotides are TGCGCCAGCAGCCTGCAGATCGGGGGAAGGGGAGAGACCCAGTACTTC. Variable domain in full (rest from reference TRBV5-1 and TRBJ2-5): KAGVTQTPRYLIKTRGQQVTLSCSPISGHRSVSWYQQTPGQGLQFLFEYFSETQRNKGNFPGRFSGRQFSNSRSEMNVSTLELGDSALYLCASSLQIGGRGETQYFGPGTRLLVL.